Each of the 26 T cell receptor beta chains below was sequenced from the same sample in a study of blood T cell repertoires in COVID-19. Profiling relied on immunoSEQ multiplex PCR, and the TCRdb table lists in-frame clones only, not all of them. The data show about 410,000 clones, with 70% to 90% seen just once and around 1.5% held by the top ten. Material for sequencing was peripheral blood. The receptors come from a woman in her thirties or forties with COVID-19, enrolled during active disease.

This chain links TRBV5-1 with TRBJ1-4, with D possibly matching TRBD1 (6 bases). V was pared by 5 bases and J by 8 bases, with 16 bases between. The CDR3 runs to 14 residues. CDR1 and CDR2 from the germline V gene are SGHRS and YFSETQ. The CDR3 DNA is TGCGCCAGCAGACCACAGGGTTCGGGGGAAAAACTGTTTTTT. This gives the protein CASRPQGSGEKLFF.

This chain connects TRBV7-2 to TRBJ1-2, with D unresolved. Trimming left V 2 bases short and J 6 bases short, with 19 bases between. CDR3 length equals 16 residues. Germline loops: CDR1 SGHTA, CDR2 FQGNSA. The CDR3 protein is CASSLTARMGDDGYTF. The CDR3, as DNA: TGTGCCAGCAGCTTAACCGCCAGGATGGGTGACGATGGCTACACCTTC.

This chain joins TRBV19 and TRBJ1-1; 8 bases agree with TRBD1. With 5 bases clipped from V and 6 bases from J, the junction kept 8 bases outside the gene matches. The CDR3 spans 14 residues. Germline lookup yields CDR1 LNHDA and CDR2 SQIVND (reference sequence). Written as DNA, the CDR3 is TGTGCCAGTAGTCACAGGGGGAGAAGTTCTGAAGCTTTCTTT. Amino acid sequence: CASSHRGRSSEAFF.

In this sample, this clone turned up once. This chain joins TRBV28 and TRBJ1-2, with TRBD1 as a possible D gene (5 bases). This CDR3 is built from 13 residues. V lost 4 bases and J 8 bases, leaving 14 bases between the germline ends. CDR1 is MDHEN and CDR2 is SYDVKM in the germline V gene. In DNA form, the CDR3 reads TGTGCCAGCAGTTATACAGGCTCGTGGGGCTACACCTTC. Translating it yields CASSYTGSWGYTF.

J is TRBJ2-7 and V is TRBV27; maybe TRBD2 (5 bases). The length of the CDR3 is 15 residues. Per the germline V gene, CDR1 is MNHEY and CDR2 is SMNVEV (reference sequence). The V gene lost 3 bases and the J gene lost 9 bases, with 21 bases spanning the gap. The CDR3 DNA is TGTGCCAGCAGTTTTCAGAGGGTTGGTCAGGCGGCGCAGTACTTC. Amino acids: CASSFQRVGQAAQYF.

This clone was seen a single time. V and J are TRBV28 and TRBJ1-4; the D is unclear. V lost 0 bases and J 5 bases, leaving 10 bases between the germline ends. CDR1 MDHEN and CDR2 SYDVKM come from the germline V gene. The CDR3 is 15 residues long. The CDR3 is CASSLWTGGNEKLFF. In nucleotides, the CDR3 is TGTGCCAGCAGTTTATGGACGGGAGGGAATGAAAAACTGTTTTTT.

This chain uses TRBV24-1 with TRBJ1-2, with D unresolved. From germline, CDR1 is KGHDR and CDR2 SFDVKD. The CDR3 covers 13 residues. V lost 6 bases to trimming and J lost 4 bases, with 11 bases between them. CDR3 protein: CATSRTGGYGYTF. The CDR3 coding sequence is TGTGCCACCAGTCGAACGGGAGGCTATGGCTACACCTTC.

In DNA, the CDR3 is TGTGCCAGCAGTTTGGACAGGGGCAGGGAGACCCAGTACTTC. It is translated as CASSLDRGRETQYF. The chain has TRBV28 and TRBJ2-5; TRBD1 matches 9 bases. Germline V gene lookup returns CDR1 MDHEN and CDR2 SYDVKM. This CDR3 region has 14 residues. J was trimmed by 5 bases and V by 3 bases; bases with no gene match: 4.

The chain joins TRBV11-2 to TRBJ2-5, with 8 bases fitting TRBD2. With V trimmed by 1 base and J by 0 bases, 1 base remained unmatched. Germline CDR1 is SGHAT and CDR2 is FQNNGV. This CDR3 has 15 residues. CDR3 amino acids: CASSLVAGHQETQYF. The CDR3 nucleotides are TGTGCCAGCAGCTTAGTAGCGGGGCACCAAGAGACCCAGTACTTC.

The rearrangement joins TRBV3-1 (or the pseudogene TRBV3-2) to TRBJ1-5, with 7 bases identical to TRBD1. The J segment lost 4 bases and the V segment lost 3 bases, leaving 6 bases of the junction unmatched. The V gene's germline CDR1 is LGHDT and CDR2 YNNKEL (reference sequence). The CDR3 is 15 residues long. The CDR3: CASSQTWDSNQPQHF. The CDR3 DNA is TGTGCCAGCAGCCAGACCTGGGACAGTAATCAGCCCCAGCATTTT.

This clone was recorded a few times. The chain recombines TRBV27 with TRBJ2-1; weak D call: TRBD2 (6 bases). The CDR3 has 14 amino acids. The germline CDR1 and CDR2 sequences are MNHEY and SMNVEV (reference sequence). V lost 3 bases to trimming and J lost 8 bases, with 14 bases between them. DNA for the CDR3: TGTGCCAGCAGTTTGGCGGGGCCTATTGATGAGCAGTTCTTC. Protein sequence: CASSLAGPIDEQFF.

The rearrangement uses TRBV3-1 (or the pseudogene TRBV3-2) and TRBJ1-3, with D hard to call. This CDR3 comprises 17 residues. V was clipped by 2 bases and J by 4 bases, with 18 bases between them. Germline V gene data show CDR1 as LGHDT and CDR2 as YNNKEL (reference sequence). As DNA, the CDR3 is TGTGCCAGCAGCCAACCGCGGTCGGGTATAGGAGGAAACACCATATATTTT. Translated: CASSQPRSGIGGNTIYF.

This clone was recorded a few times. The chain couples TRBV6-5 to TRBJ2-3; possibly TRBD2 for D (5 bases). Germline CDR1 reads MNHEY; CDR2 reads SVGAGI. V shed 6 bases and J shed 2 bases, with 15 bases lying between them. The CDR3 is made up of 15 amino acids. The CDR3 region has the DNA TGTGCCAGCAGACCCCGGGGTGTGGACACAGATACGCAGTATTTT. Translated: CASRPRGVDTDTQYF.

J is TRBJ1-1 and V is TRBV12-3 or TRBV12-4, with 9 bases that match TRBD1. The CDR3 loop spans 13 amino acids. V lost 5 bases to trimming and J lost 4 bases; unmatched junction nucleotides: 2. CDR3 bases: TGTGCCAGCAGTGAACAGGGGGCCACTGAAGCTTTCTTT. As protein: CASSEQGATEAFF.

V usage is TRBV7-9 and J usage is TRBJ1-1; the D is unclear. This CDR3 has 11 residues. CDR1 is SEHNR and CDR2 is FQNEAQ in the germline V gene (reference sequence). Trimming took off 6 bases at V and 7 bases at J, with 9 bases between the two ends. CDR3: CASSSGNEAFF. CDR3 bases: TGTGCCAGCAGTTCGGGGAATGAAGCTTTCTTT.

The chain joins TRBV7-8 to TRBJ1-2; 7 nucleotides line up with TRBD1. Germline V gives CDR1 SGHVS, CDR2 FQNEAQ. V lost 4 bases to trimming and J lost 1 base; unmatched junction nucleotides: 12. The CDR3 has 17 amino acids. Here the CDR3 reads CASSYGQAIGINYGYTF. In nucleotides, the CDR3 is TGTGCCAGCAGCTATGGACAGGCGATCGGAATTAACTATGGCTACACCTTC. The full variable domain, completed using reference TRBV7-8 and TRBJ1-2, is GAGVSQSPRYKVAKRGQDVALRCDPISGHVSLFWYQQALGQGPEFLTYFQNEAQLDKSGLPSDRFFAERPEGSVSTLKIQRTQQEDSAVYLCASSYGQAIGINYGYTFGSGTRLTVV.

About this clone itself: Different DNA sequences within this sample yield the same CDR3. The chain uses TRBV29-1 and TRBJ1-1; D perhaps matches TRBD1 (6 bases). Germline CDR1 reads SQVTM; CDR2 reads ANQGSEA. The CDR3 is 12 residues long. The germline V and J ends were trimmed by 6 bases and 0 bases, with 8 bases remaining between them. CDR3 nucleotides: TGCAGCGTAGGACAGATGAACACTGAAGCTTTCTTT. Translated: CSVGQMNTEAFF. Combining the CDR3 with reference TRBV29-1 and TRBJ1-1 gives the whole variable domain SAVISQKPSRDICQRGTSLTIQCQVDSQVTMMFWYRQQPGQSLTLIATANQGSEATYESGFVIDKFPISRPNLTFSTLTVSNMSPEDSSIYLCSVGQMNTEAFFGQGTRLTVV.

This sequence joins TRBV9 and TRBJ1-6; D not certain. Per germline, CDR1 SGDLS and CDR2 YYNGEE. The V and J ends lost 1 base and 8 bases respectively, with 4 bases between them. The CDR3 consists of 12 residues. The CDR3 DNA is TGTGCCAGCAGCGTACGGGATTCACCCCTCCACTTT. Translating it yields CASSVRDSPLHF.

The CDR3 DNA reads as TGCGCCAGCTCTTCAGTCTCCTACGAGCAGTACTTC. Translating it yields CASSSVSYEQYF. V and J are TRBV5-1 and TRBJ2-7; no definite D call. The CDR3 length is 12 residues. Germline assignment: CDR1 SGHRS and CDR2 YFSETQ. The ends were cut back, 7 bases at V and 0 bases at J, with 8 bases in the middle.

This chain connects TRBV3-1 (or the pseudogene TRBV3-2) to TRBJ1-3; D uncertain. Trimming took 4 bases from V and 0 from J, leaving 10 bases between them. The CDR3 covers 15 residues. Looked up from germline, CDR1 is LGHDT and CDR2 is YNNKEL (reference sequence). The chain's CDR3 is CASSRGAFSGNTIYF. CDR3 DNA: TGTGCCAGCAGCCGAGGCGCTTTCTCTGGAAACACCATATATTTT.

The chain uses TRBV27 and TRBJ1-1, with a weak D call TRBD1 (5 bases). Germline V gene data show CDR1 as MNHEY and CDR2 as SMNVEV (reference sequence). Trimming cost V 4 bases and J 11 bases, with 11 bases left between them. The CDR3 has 11 residues. The CDR3: CASSSGTVAFF. CDR3 sequence (DNA): TGTGCCAGCAGTTCCGGGACTGTGGCTTTCTTT.

The chain couples TRBV15 to TRBJ2-7; 8 nucleotides line up with TRBD2. The length of the CDR3 is 16 residues. V shed 1 base, J shed 2 bases, and the junction held 7 bases outside the gene matches. The germline V gene encodes CDR1 LNHNV and CDR2 YYDKDF (reference sequence). The CDR3 sequence: CATSRGGGGSTYEQYF. The CDR3 nucleotides read TGTGCCACCAGCAGAGGAGGCGGGGGGTCCACCTACGAGCAGTACTTC.

This clone appeared once. The rearrangement uses TRBV6-6 and TRBJ2-2; no clear D. CDR1 is MNHNY and CDR2 is SVGAGI in the germline V gene (reference sequence). The CDR3 runs 13 residues. Between the trimmed V and J ends, which lost 8 bases and 1 base, there was a span of 8 bases. CDR3 bases: TGTGCCAGCCGCCTTAGGAACACCGGGGAGCTGTTTTTT. It encodes CASRLRNTGELFF.

The J gene is TRBJ2-7, the V gene TRBV18; 9 nucleotides match TRBD1. V shed 6 bases and J 2 bases; nucleotides not matched to a gene: 5. The CDR3 loop spans 14 amino acids. Germline V lookup: CDR1 KGHSH, CDR2 LQKENI. The CDR3 loop reads CASSPGTGPYEQYF. CDR3 sequence (DNA): TGTGCCAGCTCGCCCGGGACAGGGCCCTACGAGCAGTACTTC.

J is TRBJ1-1 and V is TRBV5-6; possibly TRBD1 for D (6 bases). CDR3 length equals 16 residues. Germline V gene data show CDR1 as SGHDT and CDR2 as YYEEEE. V was clipped by 2 bases and J by 0 bases, with 14 bases between them. The DNA for the CDR3 is TGTGCCAGCAGCTTACTCAACAGGGCCCTGAACACTGAAGCTTTCTTT. Protein: CASSLLNRALNTEAFF.

CDR3 DNA: TGTGCCATCAGTGATGGCGGATCTGGGGCCAACGTCCTGACTTTC. Residues: CAISDGGSGANVLTF. The chain carries TRBV10-3 and TRBJ2-6; D is ambiguous. This CDR3 is 15 amino acids long. The germline V gene encodes CDR1 ENHRY and CDR2 SYGVKD. Trimming shortened V by 3 bases and J by 1 base, and 7 bases separated the two germline ends.